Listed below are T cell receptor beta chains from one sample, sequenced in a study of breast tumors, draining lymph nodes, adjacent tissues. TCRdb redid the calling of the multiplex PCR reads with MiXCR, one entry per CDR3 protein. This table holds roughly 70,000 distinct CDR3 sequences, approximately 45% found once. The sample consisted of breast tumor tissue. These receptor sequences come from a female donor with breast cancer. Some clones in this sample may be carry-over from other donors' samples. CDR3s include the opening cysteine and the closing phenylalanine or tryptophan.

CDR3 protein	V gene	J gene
CASSKPRYEQYF	TRBV6-4	TRBJ2-7
CSARDPSGRAKGEQFF	TRBV20-1	TRBJ2-1
CASSLQISGNTIYF	TRBV7-2	TRBJ1-3
CASSEAWDSNTQYF	TRBV6-8	TRBJ2-3
CASSGPARDYEQYF	TRBV4-1	TRBJ2-7
CARPRDGRRRETQYF	TRBV6-4	TRBJ2-5
CASSGGQETQYF	TRBV19	TRBJ2-5
CASSPRTSLNEQFF	TRBV13	TRBJ2-1
CACSRTGEGGEKLFF	TRBV5-1	TRBJ1-4
CASSSTGGGILPYNEQFF	TRBV9	TRBJ2-1
CASGLVGAGANVLTF	TRBV12-5	TRBJ2-6
CATSDSAGYFYNEQFF	TRBV24-1	TRBJ2-1
CSVVGQGGPGSEQSF	TRBV29-1	TRBJ2-1
CASSGGTEGRDFYGYTF	TRBV5-1	TRBJ1-2
CASSPLAGNTGELFF	TRBV6-6	TRBJ2-2
CASSLAGGPKETQYF	TRBV7-3	TRBJ2-5
CASSLVRDRRGYTF	TRBV7-2	TRBJ1-2
CASSLVRAPNTGELFF	TRBV7-8	TRBJ2-2
CASSLPSGKNTDTQYF	TRBV5-8	TRBJ2-3
CASASYRASNQPQHF	TRBV12-5	TRBJ1-5
CASSPDRFGSSLHF	TRBV4-1	TRBJ1-6
CSAAGARDTQYF	TRBV20-1	TRBJ2-7
CASSSREASYGYTF	TRBV12-3/TRBV12-4	TRBJ1-2
CASSPRLTKGNEQLF	TRBV7-9	TRBJ2-1
CASSLSGQPYEQYF	TRBV27	TRBJ2-7
CASSSVGLTFYEQYF	TRBV27	TRBJ2-7
CSAPTGYSYEQYF	TRBV20-1	TRBJ2-7
CASSLLLSSYEQYF	TRBV28	TRBJ2-7
CAIKGQQETQYF	TRBV10-3	TRBJ2-5
CASSFRGSFYGYTF	TRBV12-3/TRBV12-4	TRBJ1-2
CASSLAGKSNSPLHF	TRBV7-3	TRBJ1-6
CASSRGRGTGEKLFF	TRBV6-5	TRBJ1-4
CASTGTGVNYGYTF	TRBV6-5	TRBJ1-2
CASSLEQIDRDGNQPQHF	TRBV5-6	TRBJ1-5
CASRGDSYNSPLHF	TRBV25-1	TRBJ1-6
CASSVGSGGYNSPLHF	TRBV9	TRBJ1-6
CASSAVVNSPHHF	TRBV2	TRBJ1-6
CASSLWLAGGSSSYEQYF	TRBV7-6	TRBJ2-7
CASSPGDRTQYF	TRBV19	TRBJ2-5
CASSLGAGSTDTQYF	TRBV11-3	TRBJ2-3
CASSPQAGAPLQETQHF	TRBV19	TRBJ1-5
CASSWGLAGGTSTDTQYF	TRBV6-5	TRBJ2-3
CASSLGPAGGGYNEQFF	TRBV7-9	TRBJ2-1
CASSYGGQGKGTDTQYF	TRBV6-5	TRBJ2-3
CASSLAGTGLSGNPIYF	TRBV7-2	TRBJ1-3
CASSYIAGVGRRVGETQYF	TRBV6-2/TRBV6-3	TRBJ2-5
CASSGDISGNTIYF	TRBV7-9	TRBJ1-3
CASSLGAVADYGYTF	TRBV12-3/TRBV12-4	TRBJ1-2
CASSRTGGRAGELFF	TRBV2	TRBJ2-2
CASGGLKDEHF	TRBV6-6	TRBJ1-5
CSARVALGTGNYGYTF	TRBV20-1	TRBJ1-2
CASSFVNSNQPQHF	TRBV5-1	TRBJ1-5
CASNSDRGQEQFF	TRBV19	TRBJ2-1
CASSPTGGNQPQHF	TRBV7-2	TRBJ1-5
CASRARDRDTIYF	TRBV5-8	TRBJ1-3
CSASRANNEQFF	TRBV20-1	TRBJ2-1
CATSDWSGGGGQEPQYF	TRBV24-1	TRBJ2-5